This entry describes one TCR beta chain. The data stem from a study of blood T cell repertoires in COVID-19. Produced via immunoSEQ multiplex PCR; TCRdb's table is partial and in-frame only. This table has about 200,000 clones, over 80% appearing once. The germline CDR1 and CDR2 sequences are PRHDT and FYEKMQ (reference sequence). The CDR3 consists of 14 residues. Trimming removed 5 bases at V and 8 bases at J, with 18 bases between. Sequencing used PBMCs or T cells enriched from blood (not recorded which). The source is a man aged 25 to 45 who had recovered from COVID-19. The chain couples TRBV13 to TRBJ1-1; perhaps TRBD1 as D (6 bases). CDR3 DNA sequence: TGTGCCAGCAGCCGAAGGCACAGGGAAACCGAAGCTTTCTTT. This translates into CASSRRHRETEAFF.